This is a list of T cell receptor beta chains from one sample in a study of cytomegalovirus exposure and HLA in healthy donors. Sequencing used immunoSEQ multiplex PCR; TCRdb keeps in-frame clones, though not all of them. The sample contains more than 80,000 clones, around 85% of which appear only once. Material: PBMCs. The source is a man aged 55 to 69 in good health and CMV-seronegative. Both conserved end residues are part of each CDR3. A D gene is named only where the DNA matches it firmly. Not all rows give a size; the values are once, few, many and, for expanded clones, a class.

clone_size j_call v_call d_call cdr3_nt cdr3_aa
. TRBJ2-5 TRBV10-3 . TGTGCCATCAGTGCGGTACAAGAGACCCAGTACTTC CAISAVQETQYF
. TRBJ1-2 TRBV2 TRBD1 TGTGCCAGCAGGAGGACAGGGGTAAACGGCTATGGCTACACCTTC CASRRTGVNGYGYTF
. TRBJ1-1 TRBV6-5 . TGTGCCAGCAGGCCAGGGGAATACAACACTGAAGCTTTCTTT CASRPGEYNTEAFF
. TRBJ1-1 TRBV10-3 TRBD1 TGTGCCATCAGCAACAGGGGCGCCACTGAAGCTTTCTTT CAISNRGATEAFF
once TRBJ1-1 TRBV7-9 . TGTGCCAGCCTACCCTCGGGATTGAACACTGAAGCTTTCTTT CASLPSGLNTEAFF
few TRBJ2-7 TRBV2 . TGTGCCAGCAGACAGTACTCCTACGAGCAGTACTTC CASRQYSYEQYF
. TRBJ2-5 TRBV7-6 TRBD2 TGTGCCAGCAGCTCGCTAGCGGGTGACCAAGAGACCCAGTACTTC CASSSLAGDQETQYF
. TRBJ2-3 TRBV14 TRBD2 TGTGCCAGCAGCCTGCTAGCGGGGGTCCTCACAGATACGCAGTATTTT CASSLLAGVLTDTQYF
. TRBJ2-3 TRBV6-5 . TGTGCCAGCTGCCAGGGTCAAGCTAGCACAGATACGCAGTATTTT CASCQGQASTDTQYF
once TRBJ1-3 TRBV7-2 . TGTGCCAGCAGCTTTAACCCGGGGGGACTCTCTGGAAACACCATATATTTT CASSFNPGGLSGNTIYF
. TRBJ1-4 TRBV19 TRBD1 TGTGCCAGTAGAGGGGGCCAGGTTAAACTGTTTTTT CASRGGQVKLFF
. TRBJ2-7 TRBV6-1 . TGTGCCAGCAGTGAACAGGTGGGGGGTTACTCCTACGAGCAGTACTTC CASSEQVGGYSYEQYF
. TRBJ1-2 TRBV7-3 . TGTGCCAGCATCTTCTTGTACAGGGACTACACCTTC CASIFLYRDYTF
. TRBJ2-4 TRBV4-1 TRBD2 TGCGCCAGCAGCGGACTAGCGGGGGGGTACGGCAAAAACATTCAGTACTTC CASSGLAGGYGKNIQYF
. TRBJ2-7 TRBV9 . TGTGCCAGCAGCGTAGACGTGGGGAGCTACGAGCAGTACTTC CASSVDVGSYEQYF
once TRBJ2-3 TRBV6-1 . TGTGCCAGCAGTGAACGAAGCGGGAGCACAGATACGCAGTATTTT CASSERSGSTDTQYF
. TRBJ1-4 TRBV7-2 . TGTGCCAGCAGCGTGACACCAACTAATGAAAAACTGTTTTTT CASSVTPTNEKLFF
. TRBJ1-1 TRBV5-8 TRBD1 TGTGCCAGCAGCCCCGGACAGGGCAAAGGGAACACTGAAGCTTTCTTT CASSPGQGKGNTEAFF
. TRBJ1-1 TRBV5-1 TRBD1 TGCGCCAGCAGCATCAGACAGGGGGCGAGCGTGGAGACTGAAGCTTTCTTT CASSIRQGASVETEAFF
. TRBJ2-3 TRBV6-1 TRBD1 TGTGCCAGCAGTGAATTTTTCGGTCAGGGGGTGCGAGATACGCAGTATTTT CASSEFFGQGVRDTQYF
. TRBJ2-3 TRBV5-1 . TGCGCCAGCAGCTCCAACAGGGCTACAGATACGCAGTATTTT CASSSNRATDTQYF
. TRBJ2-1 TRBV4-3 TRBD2 TGCGCCAGCAGCCGAAGAGGAGGAACTAGCGGGGTAAGCAATGAGCAGTTCTTC CASSRRGGTSGVSNEQFF
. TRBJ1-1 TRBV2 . TGTGCCAGCAGTGTCGGGGTGAACACTGAAGCTTTCTTT CASSVGVNTEAFF
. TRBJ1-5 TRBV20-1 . TGCAGTGCTAGAGATCCCTCTGCCCAGCATTTT CSARDPSAQHF
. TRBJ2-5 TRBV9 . TGTGCCAGCAGCGTAGCTCAATACGGGGAGACCCAGTACTTC CASSVAQYGETQYF
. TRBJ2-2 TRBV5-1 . TGCGCCAGCAGCCCGGACACGCTCTCCGCCGGGGAGCTGTTTTTT CASSPDTLSAGELFF
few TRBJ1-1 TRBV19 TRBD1 TGTGCCAGTAGGCCACCCGGGACAGGGATGAACACTGAAGCTTTCTTT CASRPPGTGMNTEAFF
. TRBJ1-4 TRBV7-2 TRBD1 TGTGCCAGCAGCAGGATAGGGGGCGAGGAAAAACTGTTTTTT CASSRIGGEEKLFF
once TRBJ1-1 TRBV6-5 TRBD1 TGTGCCAGCAGTTATAGGGGACAGGGGGCGAACACTGAAGCTTTCTTT CASSYRGQGANTEAFF
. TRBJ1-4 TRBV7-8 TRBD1 TGTGCCAGCAGCCCCTACCGGGACAGGGAGGCGGAAAAACTGTTTTTT CASSPYRDREAEKLFF
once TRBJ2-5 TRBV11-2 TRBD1 TGTGCCAGCAGCTTAGCGTCAGGGGGCGGCGAGACCCAGTACTTC CASSLASGGGETQYF
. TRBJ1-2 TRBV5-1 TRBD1 TGCGCCAGCAGCGGGACAGGGGGCCGGTATGGCTACACCTTC CASSGTGGRYGYTF
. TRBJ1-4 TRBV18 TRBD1 TGTGCCAGCTCAAACAGGGGTACTAATGAAAAACTGTTTTTT CASSNRGTNEKLFF
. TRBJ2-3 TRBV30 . TGTGCCTGGGGCCGACGAGCCGGGGCAGATACGCAGTATTTT CAWGRRAGADTQYF
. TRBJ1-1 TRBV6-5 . TGTGCCAGCAGTTACCAAGAACAGGGAACGACCTTTGAATTT CASSYQEQGTTFEF
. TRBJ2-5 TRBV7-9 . TGTGCCAGCAGCTTATTATCAGGGGGGCAAGAGACCCAGTACTTC CASSLLSGGQETQYF
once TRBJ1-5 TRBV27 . TGTGCCAGCAAGCCGTTGGGGGCGGGGGGGAGCAATCAGCCCCAGCATTTT CASKPLGAGGSNQPQHF
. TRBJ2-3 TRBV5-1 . TGCGCCAGCAGCTTGGCAGGGGGCACAGATACGCAGTATTTT CASSLAGGTDTQYF
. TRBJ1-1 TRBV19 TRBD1 TGTGCCAGTAGTCGGACAGGGAACACTGAAGCTTTCTTT CASSRTGNTEAFF
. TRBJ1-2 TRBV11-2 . TGTGCCAGCAGCACCCGGGGATCCGGTATTGACTACACCTTC CASSTRGSGIDYTF
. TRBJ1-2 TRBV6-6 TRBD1 TGTGCCAGCAGTTGGAGACAGGGGCTCTATGGCTACACCTTC CASSWRQGLYGYTF
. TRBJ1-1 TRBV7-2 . TGTGCCAGTAGGGGGGGTGTGGCCTTTGGAACTGAAGCTTTCTTT CASRGGVAFGTEAFF
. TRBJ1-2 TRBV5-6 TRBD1 TGTGCCAGCAGCACCCTACTGGGACAGGCCTACACCTTC CASSTLLGQAYTF
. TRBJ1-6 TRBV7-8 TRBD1 TGTGCCAGCTCTACCGACAGGGTTGGAGAGTCACCCCTCCACTTT CASSTDRVGESPLHF